Listed below are T cell receptor beta chains from one sample, sequenced in a study of OX40 agonist ivuxolimab in advanced cancers. Profiling relied on immunoSEQ multiplex PCR, and the TCRdb table lists in-frame clones only, not all of them. The sample holds around 76,000 clones, approximately 80% seen once. This sample comprised CD4+ or CD8+ T cells sorted from blood, obtained in a trial of the OX40 agonist ivuxolimab. Receptor source: an adult with an advanced solid tumor such as melanoma, head and neck, liver or kidney cancer. The CDR3 runs from the conserved cysteine through the conserved F or W. Fields, in order: clone size, D gene, V gene, J gene, CDR3 protein, CDR3 DNA. D genes are given only for firm matches. For some rows the clone size is stated as once, few or many, or as a class when expanded; others skip it.

>.|.|TRBV28|TRBJ2-5
CASSLWGAETKETQYF
TGTGCCAGCAGTTTATGGGGGGCGGAAACCAAAGAGACCCAGTACTTC
>.|.|TRBV11-3|TRBJ2-7
CASSLQGSSSYEQYF
TGTGCCAGCAGCTTACAGGGATCCAGCTCCTACGAGCAGTACTTC
>.|TRBD1|TRBV29-1|TRBJ2-5
CSAGTGGAGTQYF
TGCAGCGCCGGGACAGGGGGCGCCGGGACCCAGTACTTC
>.|.|TRBV6-4|TRBJ2-3
CASSVKAGTDTQYF
TGTGCCAGCAGTGTAAAAGCGGGCACAGATACGCAGTATTTT
>.|TRBD2|TRBV4-1|TRBJ2-3
CASGLADSTDTQYF
TGCGCCAGCGGGCTAGCGGATAGCACAGATACGCAGTATTTT
>.|TRBD1|TRBV7-2|TRBJ2-7
CASSRGQIYEQYF
TGTGCCAGCAGCCGGGGACAGATCTACGAGCAGTACTTC
>.|.|TRBV2|TRBJ1-6
CASSEASGGRSPLHF
TGTGCCAGCAGTGAAGCGAGCGGGGGGCGATCACCCCTCCACTTT
>.|.|TRBV6-5|TRBJ1-6
CASADYNSPLHF
TGTGCCAGCGCAGATTATAATTCACCCCTCCACTTT
>.|.|TRBV27|TRBJ1-2
CASSFTVTNYGYTF
TGTGCCAGCAGTTTTACGGTCACTAACTATGGCTACACCTTC
>.|TRBD1|TRBV7-2|TRBJ1-5
CASSPSGTGRGQPQHF
TGTGCCAGCAGCCCCTCCGGGACAGGGAGAGGTCAGCCCCAGCATTTT
>few|.|TRBV7-2|TRBJ1-6
CASSIDRNYNSPLHF
TGTGCCAGCAGCATCGACAGAAACTATAATTCACCCCTCCACTTT
>.|.|TRBV6-5|TRBJ2-7
CASSYGRGGDEQYF
TGTGCCAGCAGTTACGGCAGGGGAGGCGACGAGCAGTACTTC
>.|.|TRBV4-1|TRBJ1-3
CASSQDGTQGSYGNTIYF
TGCGCCAGCAGCCAAGATGGTACCCAGGGGAGCTATGGAAACACCATATATTTT
>.|.|TRBV28|TRBJ2-7
CASSLRGPPYEQYF
TGTGCCAGCAGTTTACGAGGGCCGCCCTACGAGCAGTACTTC
>once|.|TRBV7-8|TRBJ1-1
CASRALWAPNTEAFF
TGTGCCAGCAGGGCGTTGTGGGCCCCGAACACTGAAGCTTTCTTT
>.|.|TRBV19|TRBJ1-1
CASSTQRELTEAFF
TGTGCCAGTAGTACTCAACGAGAGTTGACTGAAGCTTTCTTT